This TCR beta chain was identified in a study of cytomegalovirus exposure and HLA in healthy donors. In the study overall: Among 150 million to 200 million T cells, an earlier analysis found 120 million or so unique TCR beta sequences. General observations from the study: Later on, a genetic analysis was performed. It linked a missense variant in DCLRE1C with V- and J-gene trimming of TCR beta. TCR association rates varied by HLA locus in a later analysis, with DRB1 highest and HLA-C lowest.

While unrecorded immune exposures were likely, the donors were nominally healthy when sampled. PCR involved 60 Vbeta and 13 Jbeta primers. Assay: immunoSEQ multiplex PCR; the TCRdb copy retains only in-frame clones and omits some. The sample has about 130,000 clones, around 77% seen once. On this clone: Its target is not known.

Sequenced sample: PBMCs. This sequence originates from a male donor in good health and CMV-seropositive.

CDR3 in amino acids: CASSEVLRYTF. The CDR3, as DNA: TGTGCCAGCAGTGAGGTACTCCGCTACACCTTC. The chain uses TRBV6-1 and TRBJ1-2; D not resolved. Germline lookup yields CDR1 MNHNS and CDR2 SASEGT. V was trimmed by 3 bases and J by 9 bases, leaving 8 bases between them. The CDR3 totals 11 residues.